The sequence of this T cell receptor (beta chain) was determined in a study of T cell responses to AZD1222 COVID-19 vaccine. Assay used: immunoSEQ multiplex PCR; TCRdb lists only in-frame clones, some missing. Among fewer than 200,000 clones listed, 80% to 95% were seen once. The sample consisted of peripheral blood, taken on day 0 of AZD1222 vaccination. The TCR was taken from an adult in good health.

CDR3 sequence (DNA): TGTGCCAGCAGTTTACCAGTTAGCAATCAGCCCCAGCATTTT. As protein: CASSLPVSNQPQHF. This chain links TRBV28 with TRBJ1-5; D unresolved. This CDR3 contains 14 residues. V shed 2 bases and J shed 0 bases, with 5 bases lying between them. Germline values: CDR1 MDHEN, CDR2 SYDVKM.